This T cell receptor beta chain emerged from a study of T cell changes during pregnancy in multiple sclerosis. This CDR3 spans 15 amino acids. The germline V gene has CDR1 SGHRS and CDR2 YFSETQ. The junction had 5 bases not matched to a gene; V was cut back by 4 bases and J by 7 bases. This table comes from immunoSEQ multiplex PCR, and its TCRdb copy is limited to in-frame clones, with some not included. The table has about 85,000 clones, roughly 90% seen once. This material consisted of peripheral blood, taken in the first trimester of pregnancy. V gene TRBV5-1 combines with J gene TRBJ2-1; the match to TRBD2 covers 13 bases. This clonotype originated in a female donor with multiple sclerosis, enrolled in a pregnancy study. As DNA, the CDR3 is TGCGCCAGCAGCACTAGCGGGAGGGTGGAGAATGAGCAGTTCTTC. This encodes CASSTSGRVENEQFF.